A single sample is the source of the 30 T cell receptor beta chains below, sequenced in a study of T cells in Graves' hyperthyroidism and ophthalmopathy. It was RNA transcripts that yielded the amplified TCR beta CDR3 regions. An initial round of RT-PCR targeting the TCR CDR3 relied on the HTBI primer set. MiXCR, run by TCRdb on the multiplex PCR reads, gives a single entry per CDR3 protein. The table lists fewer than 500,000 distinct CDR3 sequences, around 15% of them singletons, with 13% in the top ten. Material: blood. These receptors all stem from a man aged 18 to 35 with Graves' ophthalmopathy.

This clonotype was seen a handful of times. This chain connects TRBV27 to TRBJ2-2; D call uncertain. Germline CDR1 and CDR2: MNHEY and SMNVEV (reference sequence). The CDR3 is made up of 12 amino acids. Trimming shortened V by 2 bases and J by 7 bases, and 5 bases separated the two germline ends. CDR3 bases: TGTGCCAGCAGTTTACCAGTCGGGGAGCTGTTTTTT. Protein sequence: CASSLPVGELFF.

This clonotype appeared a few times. The CDR3 DNA follows: TGCGCCAGCAGCCTACCGACTAGCGGGTACAATGAGCAGTTCTTC. Protein product: CASSLPTSGYNEQFF. V is TRBV5-1 and J is TRBJ2-1, with 10 bases that match TRBD2. The CDR3 runs 15 residues. Germline V gene data show CDR1 as SGHRS and CDR2 as YFSETQ. Trimming took 4 bases from V and 4 from J; bases not matched to a gene: 5.

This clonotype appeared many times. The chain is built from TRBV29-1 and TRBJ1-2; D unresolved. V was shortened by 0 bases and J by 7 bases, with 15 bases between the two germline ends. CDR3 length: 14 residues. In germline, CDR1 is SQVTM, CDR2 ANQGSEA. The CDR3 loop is CSVEEEVDRGGYTF. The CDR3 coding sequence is TGCAGCGTTGAAGAGGAGGTGGATCGCGGTGGCTACACCTTC.

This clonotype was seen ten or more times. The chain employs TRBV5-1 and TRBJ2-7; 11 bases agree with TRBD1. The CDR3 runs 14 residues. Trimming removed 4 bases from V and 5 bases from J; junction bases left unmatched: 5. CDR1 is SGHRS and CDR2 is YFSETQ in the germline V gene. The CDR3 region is CASSPGDRGNEQYF. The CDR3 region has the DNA TGCGCCAGCAGCCCCGGGGACAGGGGGAACGAGCAGTACTTC.

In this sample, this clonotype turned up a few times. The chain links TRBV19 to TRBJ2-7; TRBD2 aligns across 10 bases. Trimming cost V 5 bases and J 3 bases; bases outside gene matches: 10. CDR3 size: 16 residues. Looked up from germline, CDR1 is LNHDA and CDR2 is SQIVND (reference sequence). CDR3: CASSPRASGSYYEQYF. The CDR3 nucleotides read TGTGCCAGTAGTCCACGAGCTAGCGGGAGTTACTACGAGCAGTACTTC.

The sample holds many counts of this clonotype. The CDR3 DNA follows: TGTGCCAGCAGTTCTCCCCGGGCAGGGACCTACGAGCAGTACTTC. Its protein is CASSSPRAGTYEQYF. V gene TRBV28 combines with J gene TRBJ2-7; D is possibly TRBD1 (5 bases). The germline V and J ends were trimmed by 4 bases and 2 bases, with 15 bases remaining between them. Germline CDR1 MDHEN, CDR2 SYDVKM. The CDR3 is 15 residues long.

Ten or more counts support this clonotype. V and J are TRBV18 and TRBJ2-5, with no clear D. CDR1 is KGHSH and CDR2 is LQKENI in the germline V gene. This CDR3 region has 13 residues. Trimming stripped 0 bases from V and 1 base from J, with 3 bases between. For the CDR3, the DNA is TGTGCCAGCTCACCACCGGGCCAAGAGACCCAGTACTTC. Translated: CASSPPGQETQYF.

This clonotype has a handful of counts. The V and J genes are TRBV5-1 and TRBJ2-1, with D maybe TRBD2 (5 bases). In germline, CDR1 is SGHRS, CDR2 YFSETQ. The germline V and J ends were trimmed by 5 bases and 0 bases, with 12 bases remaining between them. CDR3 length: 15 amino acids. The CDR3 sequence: CASRAGISSYNEQFF. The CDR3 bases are TGCGCCAGCAGGGCCGGGATAAGCTCCTACAATGAGCAGTTCTTC.

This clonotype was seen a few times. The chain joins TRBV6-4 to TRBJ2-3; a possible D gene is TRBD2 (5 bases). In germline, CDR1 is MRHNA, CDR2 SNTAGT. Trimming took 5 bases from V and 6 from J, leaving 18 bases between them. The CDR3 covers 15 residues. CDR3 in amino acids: CASSQDSGGTDTQYF. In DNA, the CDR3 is TGTGCCAGCAGTCAGGACTCTGGAGGAACGGATACGCAGTATTTT.

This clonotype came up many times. In DNA form, the CDR3 reads TGTGCTAGTGCCCCCGGTCGCGGGGCTGGAAACACCATATATTTT. It translates to CASAPGRGAGNTIYF. The V and J genes are TRBV12-5 and TRBJ1-3, with D unresolved. Germline CDR1 and CDR2: LGHNT and FRNRAP. Trimming removed 7 bases from V and 2 bases from J, with 15 bases in between. This CDR3 has 15 residues.

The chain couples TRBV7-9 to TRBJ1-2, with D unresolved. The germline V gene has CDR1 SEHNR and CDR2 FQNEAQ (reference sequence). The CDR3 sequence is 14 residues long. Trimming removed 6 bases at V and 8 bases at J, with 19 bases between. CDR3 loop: CASRLPESLGGYTF. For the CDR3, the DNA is TGTGCCAGCAGGCTCCCAGAGTCCTTGGGGGGCTACACCTTC.

CDR3 sequence: CASSQGLAGENNEQFF. The CDR3, as DNA: TGTGCCAGCAGCCAAGGACTAGCGGGTGAGAACAATGAGCAGTTCTTC. This chain links TRBV3-1 with TRBJ2-1; 10 bases are shared with TRBD2. Unmatched junction bases numbered 5, after V lost 1 base and J lost 5 bases. This CDR3 is 16 amino acids long. CDR1 is LGHDT, CDR2 YNNKEL, per germline (reference sequence).

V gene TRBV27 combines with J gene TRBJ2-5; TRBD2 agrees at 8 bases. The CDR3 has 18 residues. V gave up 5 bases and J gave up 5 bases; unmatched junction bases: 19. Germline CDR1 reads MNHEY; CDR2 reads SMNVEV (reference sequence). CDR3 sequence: CASSRILEKRERWETQYF. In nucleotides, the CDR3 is TGTGCCAGCAGTCGGATATTGGAAAAGCGGGAGCGGTGGGAGACCCAGTACTTC.

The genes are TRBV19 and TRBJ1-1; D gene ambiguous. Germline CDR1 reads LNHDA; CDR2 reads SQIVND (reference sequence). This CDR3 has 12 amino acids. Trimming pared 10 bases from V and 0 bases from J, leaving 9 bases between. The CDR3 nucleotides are TGTGCCATTGGCGGCATGAACACTGAAGCTTTCTTT. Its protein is CAIGGMNTEAFF.

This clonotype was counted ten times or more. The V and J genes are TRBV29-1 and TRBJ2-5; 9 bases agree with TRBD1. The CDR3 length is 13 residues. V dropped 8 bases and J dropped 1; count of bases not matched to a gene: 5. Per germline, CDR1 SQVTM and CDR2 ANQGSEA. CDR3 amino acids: CSFDRGFQETQYF. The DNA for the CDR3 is TGCAGCTTCGACAGGGGGTTCCAAGAGACCCAGTACTTC.

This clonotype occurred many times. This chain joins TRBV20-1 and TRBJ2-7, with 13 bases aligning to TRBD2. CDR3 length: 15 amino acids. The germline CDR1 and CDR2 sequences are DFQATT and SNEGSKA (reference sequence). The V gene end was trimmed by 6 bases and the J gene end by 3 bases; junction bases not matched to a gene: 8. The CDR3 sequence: CSAYRLAGGNYEQYF. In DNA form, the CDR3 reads TGCAGTGCCTACAGACTAGCGGGAGGAAACTACGAGCAGTACTTC.

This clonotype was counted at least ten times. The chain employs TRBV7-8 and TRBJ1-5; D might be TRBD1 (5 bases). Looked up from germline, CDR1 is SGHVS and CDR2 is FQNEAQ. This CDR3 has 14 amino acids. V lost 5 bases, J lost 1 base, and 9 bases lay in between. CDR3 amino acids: CASSREGSNQPQHF. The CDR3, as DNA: TGTGCCAGCAGCAGGGAGGGGAGCAATCAGCCCCAGCATTTT.

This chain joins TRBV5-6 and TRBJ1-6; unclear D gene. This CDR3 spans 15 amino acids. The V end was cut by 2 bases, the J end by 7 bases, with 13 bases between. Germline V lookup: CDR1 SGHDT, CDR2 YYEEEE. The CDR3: CASSLRGIPNSPLHF. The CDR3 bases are TGTGCCAGCAGCTTACGGGGTATCCCAAATTCACCCCTCCACTTT.

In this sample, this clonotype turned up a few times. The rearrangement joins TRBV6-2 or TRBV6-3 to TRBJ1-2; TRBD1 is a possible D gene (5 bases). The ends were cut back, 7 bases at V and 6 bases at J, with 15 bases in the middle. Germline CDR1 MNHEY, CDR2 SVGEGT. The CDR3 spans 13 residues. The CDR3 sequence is CASKIGGGDGYTF. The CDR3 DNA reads TGTGCCAGCAAGATCGGCGGGGGGGATGGCTACACCTTC.

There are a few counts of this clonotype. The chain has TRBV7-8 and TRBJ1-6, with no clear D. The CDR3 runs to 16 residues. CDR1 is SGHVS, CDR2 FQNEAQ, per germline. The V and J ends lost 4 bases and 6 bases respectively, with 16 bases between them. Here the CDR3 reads CASSSGSGTGNSPLHF. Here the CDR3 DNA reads TGTGCCAGCAGCTCGGGGTCAGGCACCGGTAATTCACCCCTCCACTTT.

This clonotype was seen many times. CDR3 nucleotides: TGTGCCAGCAGCGAGGCTAACAGGGATGGAGGACTAGCGGGAGTTTGGGAGACCCAGTACTTC. Protein sequence: CASSEANRDGGLAGVWETQYF. The chain combines TRBV2 with TRBJ2-5; TRBD2 agrees at 13 bases. Germline CDR1 and CDR2: SNHLY and FYNNEI. The V segment lost 6 bases and the J segment 5 bases; nucleotides outside the gene matches: 24. This CDR3 spans 21 amino acids.

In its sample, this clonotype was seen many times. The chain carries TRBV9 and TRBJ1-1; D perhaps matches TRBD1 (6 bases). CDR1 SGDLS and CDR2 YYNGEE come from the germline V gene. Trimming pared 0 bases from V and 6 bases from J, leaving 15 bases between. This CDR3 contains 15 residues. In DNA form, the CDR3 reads TGTGCCAGCAGCGTAGTGGAAAGGGGGTTCGCTGAAGCTTTCTTT. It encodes CASSVVERGFAEAFF.

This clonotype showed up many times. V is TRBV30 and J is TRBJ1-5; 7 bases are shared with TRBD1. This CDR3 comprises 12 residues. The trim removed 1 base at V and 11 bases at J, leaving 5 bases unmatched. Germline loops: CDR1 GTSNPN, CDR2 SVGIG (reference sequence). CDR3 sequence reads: CAWSEGALSQHF. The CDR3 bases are TGTGCCTGGAGTGAGGGGGCGCTTTCCCAGCATTTT.

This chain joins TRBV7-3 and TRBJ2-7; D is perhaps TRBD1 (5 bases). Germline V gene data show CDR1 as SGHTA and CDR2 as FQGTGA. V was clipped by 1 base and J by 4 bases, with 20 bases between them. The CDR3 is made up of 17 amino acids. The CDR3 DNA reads TGTGCCAGCAGCTTAATGGAGTGGGGCACACCCGGGTACGAGCAGTACTTC. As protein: CASSLMEWGTPGYEQYF.

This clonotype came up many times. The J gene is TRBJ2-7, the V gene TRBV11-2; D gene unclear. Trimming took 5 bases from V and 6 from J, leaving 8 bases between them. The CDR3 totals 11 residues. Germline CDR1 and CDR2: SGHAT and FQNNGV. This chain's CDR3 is CASSKTPEQYF. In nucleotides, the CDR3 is TGTGCCAGCAGCAAGACACCCGAGCAGTACTTC.

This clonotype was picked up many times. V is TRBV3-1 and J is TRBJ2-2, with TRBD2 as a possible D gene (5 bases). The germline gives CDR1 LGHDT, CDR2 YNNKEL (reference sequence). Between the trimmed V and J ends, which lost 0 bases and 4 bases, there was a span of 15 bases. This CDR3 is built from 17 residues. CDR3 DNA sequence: TGTGCCAGCAGCCAAGAGTTGGGAGCGTGGAGCACCGGGGAGCTGTTTTTT. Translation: CASSQELGAWSTGELFF.

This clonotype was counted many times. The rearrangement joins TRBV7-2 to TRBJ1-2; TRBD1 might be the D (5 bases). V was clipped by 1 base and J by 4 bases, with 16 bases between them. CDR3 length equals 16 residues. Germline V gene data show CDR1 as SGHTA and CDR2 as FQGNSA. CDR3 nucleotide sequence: TGTGCCAGCAGCTTAGGCGGGACGGACGCTCCCTATGGCTACACCTTC. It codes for CASSLGGTDAPYGYTF.

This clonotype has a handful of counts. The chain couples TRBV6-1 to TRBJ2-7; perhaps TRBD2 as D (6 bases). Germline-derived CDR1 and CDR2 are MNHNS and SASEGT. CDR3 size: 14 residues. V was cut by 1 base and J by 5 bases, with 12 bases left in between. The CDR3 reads CASSEGGVTHEQYF. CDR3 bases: TGTGCCAGCAGTGAAGGGGGGGTCACCCACGAGCAGTACTTC.

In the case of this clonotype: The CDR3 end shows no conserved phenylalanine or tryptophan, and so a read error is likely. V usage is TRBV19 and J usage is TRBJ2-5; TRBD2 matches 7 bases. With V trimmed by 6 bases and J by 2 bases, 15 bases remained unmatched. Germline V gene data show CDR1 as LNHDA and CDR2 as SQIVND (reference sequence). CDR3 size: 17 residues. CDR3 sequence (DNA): TGTGCCAGTAGCGAGCCCCCTTACGGGGGGATACAAGAGACCCAGTACATC. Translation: CASSEPPYGGIQETQYI.

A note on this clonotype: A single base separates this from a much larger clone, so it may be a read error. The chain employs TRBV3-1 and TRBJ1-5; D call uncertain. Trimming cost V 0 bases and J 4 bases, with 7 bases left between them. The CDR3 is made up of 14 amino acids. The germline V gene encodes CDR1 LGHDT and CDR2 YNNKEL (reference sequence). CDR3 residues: CASSQDAANQPQHF. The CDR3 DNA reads TGTGCCAGCAGCCAAGATGCAGCTAATCAGCCCCAGCATTTT.